Shown below are 26 T cell receptor beta chains from a single sample sequenced in a study of cytomegalovirus exposure and HLA in healthy donors. Clones were sequenced by immunoSEQ multiplex PCR, and TCRdb holds only the in-frame ones, with some missing. The sample holds under 200,000 clones, approximately 96% seen once. Material for sequencing was PBMCs. The source of these receptors is a woman between 18 and 29 years old in good health and CMV-seronegative.

The rearrangement uses TRBV4-1 and TRBJ1-1; TRBD1 aligns across 7 bases. Trimming took 0 bases from V and 2 from J; bases not matched to a gene: 3. This CDR3 spans 15 amino acids. Germline V lookup: CDR1 MGHRA, CDR2 YSYEKL. The CDR3 DNA reads as TGCGCCAGCAGCCAAGAGGGACAGAGAAACACTGAAGCTTTCTTT. It encodes CASSQEGQRNTEAFF.

This chain connects TRBV11-2 to TRBJ1-5; TRBD1 aligns across 7 bases. The germline gives CDR1 SGHAT, CDR2 FQNNGV. The CDR3 has 15 residues. The junction had 8 bases not matched to a gene; V was cut back by 5 bases and J by 4 bases. CDR3 bases: TGTGCCAGCAGCCCCGGGACAGCCGAAAATCAGCCCCAGCATTTT. Its protein is CASSPGTAENQPQHF. Full variable domain (remainder filled in from reference TRBV11-2 and TRBJ1-5): EAGVAQSPRYKIIEKRQSVAFWCNPISGHATLYWYQQILGQGPKLLIQFQNNGVVDDSQLPKDRFSAERLKGVDSTLKIQPAKLEDSAVYLCASSPGTAENQPQHFGDGTRLSIL.

The chain combines TRBV6-1 with TRBJ1-1, with D tentatively TRBD1 (6 bases). In germline, CDR1 is MNHNS, CDR2 SASEGT. The CDR3 contains 13 residues. Trimming shortened V by 3 bases and J by 7 bases, and 12 bases separated the two germline ends. The CDR3, as DNA: TGTGCCAGCAGTGAGGGGAGCAGGGGTGAAGCTTTCTTT. Amino acid sequence: CASSEGSRGEAFF.

V usage is TRBV5-4 and J usage is TRBJ2-7; no reliable D call. From germline, CDR1 is SGHNT and CDR2 YYREEE (reference sequence). CDR3 length: 14 amino acids. Trimming pared 2 bases from V and 3 bases from J, leaving 12 bases between. The CDR3 reads CASSFGQNLYEQYF. CDR3 nucleotides: TGTGCCAGCAGCTTTGGCCAGAATCTCTACGAGCAGTACTTC.

This clone has only one observation. The chain couples TRBV9 to TRBJ2-7; 10 nucleotides align to TRBD2. Germline V gene sequence: CDR1 SGDLS, CDR2 YYNGEE. The V gene end was trimmed by 4 bases and the J gene end by 8 bases; junction bases not matched to a gene: 12. The CDR3 has 15 residues. The CDR3 loop reads CASSSLAGGLLKQYF. In nucleotides, the CDR3 is TGTGCCAGCAGCTCGTTAGCGGGAGGTCTTTTGAAGCAGTACTTC.

This clone was seen once. The chain links TRBV5-6 to TRBJ2-2; D is perhaps TRBD2 (5 bases). Germline values: CDR1 SGHDT, CDR2 YYEEEE. With 5 bases removed from V and 1 base from J, the gap between germline ends came to 12 bases. This CDR3 has 15 amino acids. The CDR3 loop is CASSYPGRNTGELFF. The CDR3 nucleotides read TGTGCCAGCAGTTATCCGGGGAGGAACACCGGGGAGCTGTTTTTT.

The chain joins TRBV5-4 to TRBJ1-2; D is ambiguous. In germline, CDR1 is SGHNT, CDR2 YYREEE (reference sequence). The V and J ends lost 1 base and 5 bases respectively, with 9 bases between them. The CDR3 runs to 13 residues. The CDR3 DNA sequence: TGTGCCAGCAGCTTGACGGGTTCATATGGCTACACCTTC. This gives the protein CASSLTGSYGYTF.

This clone showed up just once. V usage is TRBV4-1 and J usage is TRBJ2-2; 8 bases match TRBD2. The ends lost 4 bases at V and 6 bases at J; junction bases unmatched: 1. Per the germline V gene, CDR1 is MGHRA and CDR2 is YSYEKL. The CDR3 runs to 13 residues. Here the CDR3 DNA reads TGCGCCAGCAGCCGCGGGGGGTCCGGGGAGCTGTTTTTT. It yields the protein CASSRGGSGELFF.

The genes are TRBV5-6 and TRBJ1-1; no firm D call. V shed 6 bases and J shed 3 bases, with 12 bases lying between them. The germline V gene encodes CDR1 SGHDT and CDR2 YYEEEE. There are 13 residues in the CDR3. The CDR3 here is CASTTIRDTEAFF. In nucleotides, the CDR3 is TGTGCCAGCACTACAATCCGGGACACTGAAGCTTTCTTT.

This chain connects TRBV18 to TRBJ1-1; 9 bases are a match to TRBD1. Germline values: CDR1 KGHSH, CDR2 LQKENI. The CDR3 extends over 15 amino acids. After removal of 6 bases from V and 7 bases from J, the junction contained 12 bases not matched to a gene. CDR3 nucleotides: TGTGCCAGCTCGCAGGGACAGGGTGGTGCGCTTGAAGCTTTCTTT. It specifies CASSQGQGGALEAFF.

The rearrangement joins TRBV4-2 to TRBJ2-5, with 9 bases lining up with TRBD2. Germline V gene sequence: CDR1 LGHNA, CDR2 YNFKEQ. V lost 4 bases, J lost 5 bases, and 11 bases stayed unmatched. The CDR3 runs to 16 residues. CDR3 nucleotide sequence: TGTGCCAGCAGCCTGGGGGGCCAGCGGGGGGATGAGACCCAGTACTTC. This sequence encodes CASSLGGQRGDETQYF.

The chain couples TRBV27 to TRBJ1-1, with D uncertain. V shed 3 bases and J shed 5 bases, with 10 bases lying between them. The length of the CDR3 is 13 residues. In germline, CDR1 is MNHEY, CDR2 SMNVEV (reference sequence). DNA for the CDR3: TGTGCCAGCAGTTTTGAGAGAAAAACTGAAGCTTTCTTT. Its protein product is CASSFERKTEAFF.

This chain links TRBV7-3 with TRBJ2-7; D is perhaps TRBD1 (6 bases). CDR1 and CDR2 from the germline V gene are SGHTA and FQGTGA. V was shortened by 2 bases and J by 3 bases, with 14 bases between the two germline ends. This CDR3 has 15 residues. CDR3 coding DNA: TGTGCCAGCAGCTTATTAGACAGGAGGAGCTACGAGCAGTACTTC. Translated, it gives CASSLLDRRSYEQYF.

V is TRBV7-9 and J is TRBJ2-5; 7 nucleotides match TRBD2. The CDR3 sequence is 17 residues long. The trim removed 5 bases at V and 5 bases at J, leaving 17 bases unmatched. Germline CDR1 reads SEHNR; CDR2 reads FQNEAQ (reference sequence). CDR3 in DNA: TGTGCCAGCAGCCCTACGGGCGGGGGAGTATATCCGGAGACCCAGTACTTC. Protein sequence: CASSPTGGGVYPETQYF.

Points on this clone: At one end the junction does not follow the germline gene, possibly because of a read error. The chain links TRBV5-4 to TRBJ2-1; unclear D gene. The V gene's germline CDR1 is SGHNT and CDR2 YYREEE (reference sequence). The CDR3 loop spans 11 amino acids. The CDR3 is CASSYNNGQFF. Written as DNA, the CDR3 is TGTGCCAGCAGCTATAACAATGGGCAGTTCTTC.

The V call is TRBV19, the J call TRBJ2-5; 9 positions match TRBD2. Germline CDR1 and CDR2: LNHDA and SQIVND (reference sequence). This CDR3 has 13 amino acids. The V and J ends lost 8 bases and 6 bases, in that order; junction bases with no gene match: 7. The CDR3 DNA follows: TGTGCCAGTGGTAGACTAGCGGAAAAGACCCAGTACTTC. Its protein product is CASGRLAEKTQYF.

This clone was seen a single time. This CDR3 is CASNLRGGKGNSPLHF. Here the CDR3 DNA reads TGTGCCAGCAACCTACGAGGGGGTAAAGGTAATTCACCCCTCCACTTT. The chain carries TRBV7-2 and TRBJ1-6; D might be TRBD1 (6 bases). Germline V gives CDR1 SGHTA, CDR2 FQGNSA. V was shortened by 7 bases and J by 6 bases, with 19 bases between the two germline ends. The CDR3 has 16 residues.

This chain uses TRBV19 with TRBJ2-7; possible D gene TRBD2, 6 bases. V was trimmed by 5 bases and J by 2 bases, leaving 13 bases between them. The CDR3 sequence is 14 residues long. Germline assignment: CDR1 LNHDA and CDR2 SQIVND (reference sequence). The CDR3 bases are TGTGCCAGTAGTGTGACTAGTACAGCCTACGAGCAGTACTTC. Translation: CASSVTSTAYEQYF.

This clone was seen a single time. The gene calls are TRBV7-6 and TRBJ2-1; 8 positions agree with TRBD2. Germline lookup yields CDR1 SGHVS and CDR2 FNYEAQ. The CDR3 runs 17 residues. J lost 0 bases, V lost 1 base, and 5 bases had no gene match. The CDR3 DNA is TGTGCCAGCAGCTTAGGGGTAGCGGGGAGCTCCTACAATGAGCAGTTCTTC. Encoded protein: CASSLGVAGSSYNEQFF. The full variable domain, with the rest looked up from reference TRBV7-6 and TRBJ2-1, is GAGVSQSPRYKVTKRGQDVALRCDPISGHVSLYWYRQALGQGPEFLTYFNYEAQQDKSGLPNDRFSAERPEGSISTLTIQRTEQRDSAMYRCASSLGVAGSSYNEQFFGPGTRLTVL.

This sequence joins TRBV5-4 and TRBJ2-7, with TRBD1 identical over 7 bases. Unmatched junction bases numbered 7, after V lost 4 bases and J lost 0 bases. Looked up from germline, CDR1 is SGHNT and CDR2 is YYREEE (reference sequence). The CDR3 is 15 residues long. The DNA for the CDR3 is TGTGCCAGCAGCCCTAGGACAGGACCCTCCTACGAGCAGTACTTC. It is translated as CASSPRTGPSYEQYF.

This chain links TRBV25-1 with TRBJ1-4; possibly TRBD1 for D (5 bases). Trimming left V 5 bases short and J 5 bases short, with 15 bases between. From germline, CDR1 is MGHDK and CDR2 SYGVNS. The CDR3 sequence is 15 residues long. The CDR3 sequence is CASSPPQGSNEKLFF. The CDR3, as DNA: TGTGCCAGCAGTCCCCCGCAGGGCAGCAATGAAAAACTGTTTTTT. The variable domain in full, completed from reference TRBV25-1 and TRBJ1-4, reads EADIYQTPRYLVIGTGKKITLECSQTMGHDKMYWYQQDPGMELHLIHYSYGVNSTEKGDLSSESTVSRIRTEHFPLTLESARPSHTSQYLCASSPPQGSNEKLFFGSGTQLSVL.

This chain uses TRBV5-4 with TRBJ2-1; 9 bases fit TRBD2. The V gene's germline CDR1 is SGHNT and CDR2 YYREEE (reference sequence). CDR3 length: 16 amino acids. With V trimmed by 5 bases and J by 6 bases, 12 bases remained unmatched. The CDR3 region has the DNA TGTGCCAGCAGATTTGGGGGGGCGACTAGCGGCAATGAGCAGTTCTTC. Residues: CASRFGGATSGNEQFF.

The chain employs TRBV4-1 and TRBJ2-3, with TRBD2 matching over 7 bases. The CDR3 is made up of 15 amino acids. The V gene end was trimmed by 4 bases and the J gene end by 5 bases; junction bases not matched to a gene: 9. CDR1 is MGHRA and CDR2 is YSYEKL in the germline V gene. CDR3 loop: CASSPTERGLDTQYF. The DNA for the CDR3 is TGCGCCAGCAGCCCGACGGAGCGGGGTTTAGATACGCAGTATTTT.

This chain joins TRBV5-1 and TRBJ1-1; D might be TRBD1 (6 bases). Trimming left V 4 bases short and J 3 bases short, with 10 bases between. The CDR3 totals 13 residues. In germline, CDR1 is SGHRS, CDR2 YFSETQ. The CDR3: CASSIPGDTEAFF. CDR3 coding DNA: TGCGCCAGCAGCATTCCAGGGGACACTGAAGCTTTCTTT. The full variable domain, rest sourced from reference TRBV5-1 and TRBJ1-1, is KAGVTQTPRYLIKTRGQQVTLSCSPISGHRSVSWYQQTPGQGLQFLFEYFSETQRNKGNFPGRFSGRQFSNSRSEMNVSTLELGDSALYLCASSIPGDTEAFFGQGTRLTVV.

The chain is built from TRBV9 and TRBJ2-1, with 10 bases fitting TRBD1. Trimming took 3 bases from V and 0 from J; bases not matched to a gene: 15. CDR1 is SGDLS, CDR2 YYNGEE, per germline. The CDR3 has 20 amino acids. Here the CDR3 DNA reads TGTGCCAGCAGCGCCCATGTCCCGGGACAGGGGACCTACTCCTACAATGAGCAGTTCTTC. Protein: CASSAHVPGQGTYSYNEQFF. Complete variable domain (other parts from reference TRBV9 and TRBJ2-1): DSGVTQTPKHLITATGQRVTLRCSPRSGDLSVYWYQQSLDQGLQFLIQYYNGEERAKGNILERFSAQQFPDLHSELNLSSLELGDSALYFCASSAHVPGQGTYSYNEQFFGPGTRLTVL.

This chain connects TRBV30 to TRBJ2-5; tentative D call: TRBD1 (5 bases). The CDR3 loop spans 14 amino acids. Germline V CDR1 and CDR2: GTSNPN, SVGIG (reference sequence). The germline V and J ends were trimmed by 2 bases and 2 bases, with 12 bases remaining between them. CDR3 sequence reads: CAWSRGHTQETQYF. CDR3 coding DNA: TGTGCCTGGAGTCGCGGACACACGCAAGAGACCCAGTACTTC. Drawing the rest from reference TRBV30 and TRBJ2-5, the complete variable domain is SQTIHQWPATLVQPVGSPLSLECTVEGTSNPNLYWYRQAAGRGLQLLFYSVGIGQISSEVPQNLSASRPQDRQFILSSKKLLLSDSGFYLCAWSRGHTQETQYFGPGTRLLVL.